The sample holds a few counts of the clone carrying this TCR beta chain. Its specificity is unknown. The germline gives CDR1 GTSNPN, CDR2 SVGIG (reference sequence). The V end lost 4 bases, the J end lost 4 bases, and 19 bases lay between the germline ends. This CDR3 has 16 residues. These data come from a study of vaccination effects on CD4 cells after COVID-19. Study as a whole: The culture medium for 2 million or so PBMC per well included about 9 IU/ml IL-2 and about 10 ug/ml peptides. Broader study findings: Marked clonal contraction of both clone types appeared late after vaccination.

The table came from immunoSEQ multiplex PCR; TCRdb's copy has only in-frame clones and leaves some out. Counted here are tens of thousands of clones, 65% to 70% occurring once; the ten biggest clones make up 3.5% to 4.5%. The authors isolated CD4+ T cells after 10 days of culture. Nucleocapsid antibodies stayed negative before and after vaccination, showing no earlier SARS-CoV-2 infection. It was on days 3 and 7 that half the medium was replaced with IL-2 medium. This sample comprised CD4+ T cells from PBMCs cultured without peptide, obtained before COVID-19 vaccination. The chain links TRBV30 to TRBJ2-2, with D perhaps TRBD1 (6 bases). The receptor comes from a human donor who received a COVID-19 vaccine. In DNA, the CDR3 is TGTGCCTGGACGGTGATAACAGGGTATCGCACCGGGGAGCTGTTTTTT. Translating gives CAWTVITGYRTGELFF.